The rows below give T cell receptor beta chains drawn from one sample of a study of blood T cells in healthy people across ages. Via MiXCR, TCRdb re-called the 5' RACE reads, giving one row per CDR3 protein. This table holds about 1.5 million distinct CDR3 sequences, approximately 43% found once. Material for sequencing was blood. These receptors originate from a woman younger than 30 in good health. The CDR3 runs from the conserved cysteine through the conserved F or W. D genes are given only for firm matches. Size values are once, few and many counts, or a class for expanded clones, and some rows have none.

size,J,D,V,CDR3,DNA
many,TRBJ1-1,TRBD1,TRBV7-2,CASSLTGGDTEAFF,TGTGCCAGCAGCTTGACAGGGGGCGATACTGAAGCTTTCTTT
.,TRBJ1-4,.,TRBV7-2,CASTNWGTNEKLFF,TGTGCCAGCACCAATTGGGGGACCAATGAAAAACTGTTTTTT
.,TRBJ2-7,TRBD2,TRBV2,CASSASGVYEQYF,TGTGCCAGCAGTGCTAGCGGGGTCTACGAGCAGTACTTC
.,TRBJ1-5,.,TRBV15,CATSGDGPGNQPQHF,TGTGCCACCAGCGGGGATGGACCGGGCAATCAGCCCCAGCATTTT
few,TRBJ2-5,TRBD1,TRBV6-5,CASSETGKETQYF,TGTGCCAGCAGTGAGACAGGGAAAGAGACCCAGTACTTC
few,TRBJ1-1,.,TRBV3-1,CASSQGWQGNTEAFF,TGTGCCAGCAGCCAAGGATGGCAGGGTAACACTGAAGCTTTCTTT
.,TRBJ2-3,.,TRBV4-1,CASSQVVAAIDTQYF,TGCGCCAGCAGCCAAGTGGTAGCGGCGATAGATACGCAGTATTTT
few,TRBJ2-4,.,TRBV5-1,CAGSTSGNNIQYF,TGCGCCGGCAGCACCTCCGGGAACAACATTCAGTACTTC
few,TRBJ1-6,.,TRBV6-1,CASSEGLTPPLHF,TGTGCCAGCAGTGAAGGGTTGACCCCACCCCTCCACTTT
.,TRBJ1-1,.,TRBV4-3,CASSQETGPWEAFF,TGCGCCAGCAGCCAAGAAACAGGTCCCTGGGAAGCTTTCTTT
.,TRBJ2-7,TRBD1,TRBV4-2,CASSPLVPGQGYEQYF,TGTGCCAGCAGCCCGCTAGTACCGGGACAGGGCTACGAGCAGTACTTC
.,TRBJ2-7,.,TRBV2,CASTAETSYEQYF,TGTGCCAGCACAGCCGAAACCTCCTACGAGCAGTACTTC
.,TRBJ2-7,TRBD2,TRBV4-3,CASSQERGGPSYEQYF,TGCGCCAGCAGCCAAGAACGGGGGGGCCCTTCCTACGAGCAGTACTTC
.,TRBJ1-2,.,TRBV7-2,CASSRRRTGIYGYTF,TGTGCCAGCAGCCGACGGCGGACTGGGATATATGGCTACACCTTC
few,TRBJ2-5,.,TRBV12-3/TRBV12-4,CASSSSQGREETQYF,TGTGCCAGCAGTTCCTCACAGGGAAGGGAAGAGACCCAGTACTTC
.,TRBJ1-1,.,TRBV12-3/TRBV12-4,CASRWQGNTEAFF,TGTGCCAGCAGATGGCAGGGGAACACTGAAGCTTTCTTT
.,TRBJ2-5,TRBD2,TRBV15,CATSRDLSLAGDQETQYF,TGTGCCACCAGCAGAGATCTCTCACTAGCGGGGGACCAAGAGACCCAGTACTTC
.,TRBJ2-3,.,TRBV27,CASSFGGYLRGDTQYF,TGTGCCAGCAGTTTTGGGGGTTACCTTCGGGGAGATACGCAGTATTTT
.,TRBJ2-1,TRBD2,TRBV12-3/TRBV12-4,CASSLTGLAGGLWNEQFF,TGTGCCAGCAGTTTAACAGGACTAGCGGGAGGGCTTTGGAATGAGCAGTTCTTC
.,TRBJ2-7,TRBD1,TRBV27,CASSLVVGQGVHEQYF,TGTGCCAGCAGTTTAGTTGTTGGACAGGGTGTCCACGAGCAGTACTTC
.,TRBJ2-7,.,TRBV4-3,CAWESLDSYEQYF,TGCGCCTGGGAGAGCCTCGACTCCTACGAGCAGTACTTC
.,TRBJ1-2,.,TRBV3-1,CASSQEPDGVYGYTF,TGTGCCAGCAGCCAAGAACCAGACGGGGTCTATGGCTACACCTTC
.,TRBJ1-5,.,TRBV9,CASSVVGLGGEGNQPQHF,TGTGCCAGCAGCGTAGTTGGGTTAGGAGGGGAGGGCAATCAGCCCCAGCATTTT
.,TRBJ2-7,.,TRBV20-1,CSARDIRDPYEQYF,TGCAGTGCTAGAGATATCAGGGACCCCTACGAGCAGTACTTC
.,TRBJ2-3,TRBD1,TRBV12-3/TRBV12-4,CASRRGPPVDRLPGTDTQYF,TGTGCCAGCAGACGAGGCCCGCCCGTGGACAGGCTACCCGGCACAGATACGCAGTATTTT
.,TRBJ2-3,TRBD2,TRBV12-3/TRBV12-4,CASALARGTDTQYF,TGTGCCAGCGCACTAGCGCGGGGCACAGATACGCAGTATTTT
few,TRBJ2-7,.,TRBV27,CASSLGGGVGQYF,TGTGCCAGCAGTTTAGGGGGCGGGGTAGGGCAGTACTTC
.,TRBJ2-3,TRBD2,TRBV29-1,CSVREPSTDTQYF,TGCAGCGTGCGGGAGCCTAGCACAGATACGCAGTATTTT
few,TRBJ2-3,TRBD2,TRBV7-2,CASSSPVAGVRTDTQYF,TGTGCCAGCAGCTCTCCCGTAGCGGGGGTACGTACAGATACGCAGTATTTT
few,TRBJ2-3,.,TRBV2,CASSAGGARGDTQYF,TGTGCCAGCAGTGCAGGAGGGGCGCGGGGAGATACGCAGTATTTT
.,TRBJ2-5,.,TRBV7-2,CASSLRLGPETQYF,TGTGCCAGCAGCTTACGGTTGGGGCCAGAGACCCAGTACTTC
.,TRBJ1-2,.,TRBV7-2,CAGSLWGGYTF,TGTGCCGGCAGCTTGTGGGGAGGCTACACCTTC
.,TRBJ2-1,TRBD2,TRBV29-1,CSAVLAGGWNEQFF,TGCAGCGCAGTACTAGCGGGTGGGTGGAATGAGCAGTTCTTC
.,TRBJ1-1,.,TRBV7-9,CASSLGGHLTEAFF,TGTGCCAGCAGCTTAGGGGGCCATCTGACTGAAGCTTTCTTT
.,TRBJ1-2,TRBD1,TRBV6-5,CASSYSSFPTGANYGYTF,TGTGCCAGCAGTTACTCGAGCTTTCCGACAGGGGCTAACTATGGCTACACCTTC
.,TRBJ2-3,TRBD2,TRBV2,CASSERSGGADTQYF,TGTGCCAGCAGTGAGAGGAGCGGGGGGGCAGATACGCAGTATTTT
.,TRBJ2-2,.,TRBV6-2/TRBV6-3,CASSYSNRAGELFF,TGTGCCAGCAGTTACTCGAACAGGGCAGGGGAGCTGTTTTTT
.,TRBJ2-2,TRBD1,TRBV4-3,CASSQATTGAETGELFF,TGCGCCAGCAGCCAGGCCACAACAGGGGCCGAGACCGGGGAGCTGTTTTTT
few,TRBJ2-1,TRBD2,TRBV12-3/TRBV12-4,CASSFSVASGYNEQFF,TGTGCCAGCAGTTTTAGTGTCGCTAGCGGATACAATGAGCAGTTCTTC
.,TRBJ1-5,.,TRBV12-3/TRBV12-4,CASSPAQGQPQHF,TGTGCCAGCAGCCCGGCTCAGGGACAGCCCCAGCATTTT
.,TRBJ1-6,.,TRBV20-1,CSARDSGSYNSPLHF,TGCAGTGCTAGAGACTCCGGGTCCTATAATTCACCCCTCCACTTT
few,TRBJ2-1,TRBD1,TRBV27,CASSFFSGGEQFF,TGTGCCAGCAGTTTCTTCTCAGGGGGTGAGCAGTTCTTC
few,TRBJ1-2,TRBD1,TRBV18,CASSPMDRGPGYTF,TGTGCCAGCTCACCAATGGACAGGGGCCCAGGCTACACCTTC
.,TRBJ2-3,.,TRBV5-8,CASSLGQATSTDTQYF,TGTGCCAGCAGCTTAGGGCAGGCCACTAGCACAGATACGCAGTATTTT
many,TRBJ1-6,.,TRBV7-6,CASSSTGGYNSPLHF,TGTGCCAGCAGCTCGACAGGCGGATATAATTCACCCCTCCACTTT
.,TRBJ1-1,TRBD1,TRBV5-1,CASSWGQGWTEAFF,TGCGCCAGCAGCTGGGGACAGGGCTGGACTGAAGCTTTCTTT
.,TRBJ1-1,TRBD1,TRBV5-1,CASSATQGKNTEAFF,TGCGCCAGCAGCGCCACACAGGGGAAGAACACTGAAGCTTTCTTT
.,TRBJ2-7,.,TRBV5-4,CASSSSETSYEQYF,TGTGCCAGCAGCTCAAGCGAGACCTCCTACGAGCAGTACTTC
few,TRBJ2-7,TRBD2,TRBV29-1,CSVLTSGAYEQYF,TGCAGCGTACTGACTAGCGGGGCCTACGAGCAGTACTTC
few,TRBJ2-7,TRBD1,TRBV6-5,CASSYITGVDEQYF,TGTGCCAGCAGTTATATTACAGGGGTCGACGAGCAGTACTTC
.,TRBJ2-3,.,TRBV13,CASSLGSEGRTDTQYF,TGTGCCAGCAGCTTAGGCAGCGAGGGGCGCACAGATACGCAGTATTTT
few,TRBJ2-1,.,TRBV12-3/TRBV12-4,CASKTGGNEQFF,TGTGCCAGCAAAACAGGCGGCAATGAGCAGTTCTTC
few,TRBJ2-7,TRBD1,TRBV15,CATSRDSGGSYEQYF,TGTGCCACCAGCAGAGATTCAGGGGGCTCCTACGAGCAGTACTTC
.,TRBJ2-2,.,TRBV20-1,CSARVPGHTNTGELFF,TGCAGTGCTAGAGTACCCGGACATACAAACACCGGGGAGCTGTTTTTT
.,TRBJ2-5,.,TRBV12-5,CASGLARETQYF,TGTGCTAGTGGTTTAGCCAGAGAGACCCAGTACTTC
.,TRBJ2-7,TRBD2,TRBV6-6,CASSFSLAGDGYEQYF,TGTGCCAGCAGTTTCTCCCTAGCGGGAGACGGTTACGAGCAGTACTTC
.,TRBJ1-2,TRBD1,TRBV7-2,CASTLTGTDYGYTF,TGTGCCAGCACCCTAACCGGGACAGATTATGGCTACACCTTC